This entry features one TCR beta chain sequence. Its antigen is as yet unknown. Researchers took RNA transcripts and amplified the TCR beta CDR3 regions from them. First-round RT-PCR of the TCR CDR3 relied on the HTBI primer set. TCRdb re-analysed the multiplex PCR reads in MiXCR, keeping a single row per CDR3 protein. The sample holds around 540,000 distinct CDR3 sequences, roughly a sixth seen once. Fresh peripheral blood, 7.5 to 10 ml, was the source of the PBMCs. The data stem from a study of T cells in Graves' hyperthyroidism and ophthalmopathy. Study-wide results and caveats: Stable hyperthyroidism was separated from ophthalmopathy by a model based on 13 V-J features.

The V segment lost 2 bases and the J segment 1 base; nucleotides outside the gene matches: 11. The germline CDR1 and CDR2 sequences are SGHVS and FQNEAQ. The CDR3 runs to 18 residues. V and J are TRBV7-8 and TRBJ2-3, with TRBD2 matching over 8 bases. Sequencing was carried out using blood. The clonotype was recovered from a woman in her twenties or thirties with Graves' ophthalmopathy. This CDR3 reads CASSLRSGTRTRTDTQYF. The CDR3 nucleotides are TGTGCCAGCAGCTTACGTAGCGGGACTAGGACCCGCACAGATACGCAGTATTTT. Looking up the rest from reference TRBV7-8 and TRBJ2-3 gives the full variable domain: GAGVSQSPRYKVAKRGQDVALRCDPISGHVSLFWYQQALGQGPEFLTYFQNEAQLDKSGLPSDRFFAERPEGSVSTLKIQRTQQEDSAVYLCASSLRSGTRTRTDTQYFGPGTRLTVL.